The sequence of this T cell receptor beta chain was determined in a study of cytomegalovirus exposure and HLA in healthy donors. At the level of the study: According to later analysis, the same platform produced the 120 validation and under 700 first-cohort repertoires.

V was trimmed by 5 bases and J by 6 bases, leaving 6 bases between them. The germline V gene encodes CDR1 PRHDT and CDR2 FYEKMQ (reference sequence). The CDR3 has 11 amino acids. These donors were members of the 120-subject validation cohort, a group separate from the approximately 670-subject first cohort. With respect to this clone: The antigen is undetermined.

General study findings and limits: There were 150 to 200 TCR beta chains listed as cytomegalovirus-associated. According to reports, the classifier identified cytomegalovirus status with high specificity and sensitivity.

Sequencing used immunoSEQ multiplex PCR; TCRdb keeps in-frame clones, though not all of them. There are some 130,000 clones in the sample; 89% occur only once, and more than 1% lies in the top ten. Sequencing was done on a sample of PBMCs. The origin of this receptor is a woman aged 18-35 years in good health and CMV-seronegative. The rearrangement joins TRBV13 to TRBJ2-3, with unresolved D. The CDR3 here is CASSPRDTQYF. In DNA, the CDR3 is TGTGCCAGCAGCCCGCGGGATACGCAGTATTTT. The full variable domain, with the rest looked up from reference TRBV13 and TRBJ2-3, is AAGVIQSPRHLIKEKRETATLKCYPIPRHDTVYWYQQGPGQDPQFLISFYEKMQSDKGSIPDRFSAQQFSDYHSELNMSSLELGDSALYFCASSPRDTQYFGPGTRLTVL.